Following are 30 T cell receptor beta chains from one sample sequenced in a study of identifying expanded T cells in peripheral blood. Using immunoSEQ multiplex PCR, the repertoire was profiled, and TCRdb retains in-frame clones only, with some absent. The table shows around 99,000 clones, with 88% occurring only once. Specimen: blood. The receptors derive from a person aged 18 to 70 in good health.

The V gene is TRBV5-1, the J gene TRBJ2-7; 8 nucleotides line up with TRBD1. Per germline, CDR1 SGHRS and CDR2 YFSETQ. The CDR3 is made up of 16 amino acids. V shed 1 base and J 3 bases; nucleotides not matched to a gene: 9. In DNA, the CDR3 is TGCGCCAGCAGCTTGCCGCAACAGGGGGGAGGCTACGAGCAGTACTTC. This codes for CASSLPQQGGGYEQYF.

The chain couples TRBV30 to TRBJ1-3, with D unclear. Trimming left V 7 bases short and J 0 bases short, with 10 bases between. The CDR3 covers 13 residues. In germline, CDR1 is GTSNPN, CDR2 SVGIG (reference sequence). The CDR3 loop reads CASGTVSGNTIYF. CDR3 sequence (DNA): TGTGCCTCGGGAACCGTCTCTGGAAACACCATATATTTT.

The chain carries TRBV2 and TRBJ2-3; either TRBD1 or TRBD2 may fit D (5 bases each). The germline gives CDR1 SNHLY, CDR2 FYNNEI. The CDR3 contains 16 residues. Trimming removed 3 bases from V and 2 bases from J, with 15 bases in between. The CDR3 loop reads CASSDRDPRITDTQYF. The DNA for the CDR3 is TGTGCCAGCAGTGATCGGGACCCGAGAATCACAGATACGCAGTATTTT. The full variable domain, with the rest looked up from reference TRBV2 and TRBJ2-3, is EPEVTQTPSHQVTQMGQEVILRCVPISNHLYFYWYRQILGQKVEFLVSFYNNEISEKSEIFDDQFSVERPDGSNFTLKIRSTKLEDSAMYFCASSDRDPRITDTQYFGPGTRLTVL.

The chain has TRBV11-2 and TRBJ2-7; tentatively, D is TRBD1 (5 bases). The germline V gene has CDR1 SGHAT and CDR2 FQNNGV. The CDR3 has 15 amino acids. The V end lost 1 base, the J end lost 3 bases, and 13 bases lay between the germline ends. The CDR3 here is CASSLVYDDSYEQYF. Here the CDR3 DNA reads TGTGCCAGCAGCTTAGTTTACGACGACAGCTACGAGCAGTACTTC.

This clone was observed a handful of times. The rearrangement links TRBV4-3 to TRBJ2-3, with 8 bases aligning to TRBD2. From germline, CDR1 is LGHNA and CDR2 YSLEER. V trimming: 4 bases; J trimming: 6 bases; junction bases outside the gene matches: 9. The length of the CDR3 is 15 residues. In DNA form, the CDR3 reads TGCGCCAGCAGCCGAGACACCGGGACTAGGGATACGCAGTATTTT. It translates to CASSRDTGTRDTQYF.

The gene calls are TRBV19 and TRBJ2-5; D remains ambiguous. CDR1 and CDR2 (germline): LNHDA, SQIVND (reference sequence). This CDR3 has 14 residues. V was shortened by 5 bases and J by 2 bases, with 12 bases between the two germline ends. The CDR3 nucleotides read TGTGCCAGTAGTCGTGGTCGGCAGCAAGAGACCCAGTACTTC. Translation: CASSRGRQQETQYF.

The J gene is TRBJ2-7, the V gene TRBV6-1; D might be TRBD1 or TRBD2, each matching 5 bases. There are 16 residues in the CDR3. Germline CDR1 and CDR2: MNHNS and SASEGT. V lost 2 bases, J lost 0 bases, and 14 bases lay in between. This chain's CDR3 is CASSEIGGSLSYEQYF. CDR3 DNA: TGTGCCAGCAGTGAAATTGGGGGTTCCCTCTCCTACGAGCAGTACTTC.

The J gene is TRBJ1-1, the V gene TRBV10-3; D uncertain. The CDR3 has 13 amino acids. Germline V gives CDR1 ENHRY, CDR2 SYGVKD. Deletions cut 7 bases from V and 0 bases from J, with 9 bases between. As DNA, the CDR3 is TGTGCCATCACGGCCAGTTTGAACACTGAAGCTTTCTTT. It is translated as CAITASLNTEAFF.

The V gene is TRBV23-1, the J gene TRBJ1-5; D is unresolved. TRBV23-1 is an ORF, and what it does is uncertain. V shed 11 bases and J shed 3 bases, with 17 bases lying between them. This CDR3 region has 14 residues. CDR3 nucleotide sequence: TGCGCCGGCCCAACCTGGGCCCCCAATCAGCCCCAGCATTTT. This sequence encodes CAGPTWAPNQPQHF.

This sequence joins TRBV4-2 and TRBJ2-7; no reliable D call. Germline V gene lookup returns CDR1 LGHNA and CDR2 YNFKEQ. This CDR3 is 11 amino acids long. Trimming took 2 bases from V and 5 from J, leaving 4 bases between them. The CDR3 DNA follows: TGTGCCAGCAGCCAAAGAGACGAGCAGTACTTC. This gives the protein CASSQRDEQYF.

The chain uses TRBV4-1 and TRBJ1-4; D is uncertain. Germline CDR1 MGHRA, CDR2 YSYEKL. The CDR3 runs to 14 residues. The germline V and J ends were trimmed by 6 bases and 0 bases, with 8 bases remaining between them. The CDR3 reads CASSPVATNEKLFF. In nucleotides, the CDR3 is TGCGCCAGCAGTCCCGTTGCAACTAATGAAAAACTGTTTTTT.

This sequence joins TRBV15 and TRBJ2-1; 8 bases align to TRBD2. The CDR3 length is 21 residues. The trim removed 2 bases at V and 0 bases at J, leaving 18 bases unmatched. Germline assignment: CDR1 LNHNV and CDR2 YYDKDF (reference sequence). The CDR3 DNA sequence: TGTGCCACCAGCAGACCGGGGGGGTGGGACATTATATCTAGCTCCTACAATGAGCAGTTCTTC. Amino acids: CATSRPGGWDIISSSYNEQFF.

The chain is built from TRBV7-2 and TRBJ2-1; the match to TRBD2 covers 8 bases. The V gene end was trimmed by 5 bases and the J gene end by 5 bases; junction bases not matched to a gene: 8. Germline-derived CDR1 and CDR2 are SGHTA and FQGNSA. The CDR3 has 15 residues. This CDR3 is CASSLGLASNNEQFF. CDR3 nucleotides: TGTGCCAGCAGCCTCGGACTAGCTTCAAACAATGAGCAGTTCTTC.

The genes are TRBV19 and TRBJ1-4; the match to TRBD1 covers 7 bases. V trimming: 5 bases; J trimming: 5 bases; junction bases outside the gene matches: 8. This CDR3 contains 15 residues. Germline values: CDR1 LNHDA, CDR2 SQIVND (reference sequence). This chain's CDR3 is CASSLWDRPNEKLFF. CDR3 DNA: TGTGCCAGTAGTCTTTGGGACAGACCGAATGAAAAACTGTTTTTT.

The V call is TRBV11-2, the J call TRBJ2-7; D may be TRBD2 (6 bases). The length of the CDR3 is 16 residues. The V end was cut by 3 bases, the J end by 7 bases, with 22 bases between. The V gene's germline CDR1 is SGHAT and CDR2 FQNNGV. The CDR3 reads CASSFGTGTVRDEQYF. The CDR3 nucleotides read TGTGCCAGCAGCTTTGGGACGGGGACTGTTCGGGATGAGCAGTACTTC.

The gene calls are TRBV29-1 and TRBJ2-7, with 9 bases aligning to TRBD1. There are 15 residues in the CDR3. J lost 3 bases, V lost 4 bases, and 10 bases had no gene match. The V gene's germline CDR1 is SQVTM and CDR2 ANQGSEA. CDR3 residues: CSVAATGGFGYEQYF. Here the CDR3 DNA reads TGCAGCGTTGCAGCGACAGGGGGTTTTGGCTACGAGCAGTACTTC.

The chain has TRBV13 and TRBJ1-1, with 11 bases aligning to TRBD1. The CDR3 has 14 amino acids. J gave up 5 bases and V 4 bases, and 3 bases lay outside the gene matches. Germline V gives CDR1 PRHDT, CDR2 FYEKMQ (reference sequence). The CDR3: CASSSRDRGTEAFF. The DNA of the CDR3 is TGTGCCAGCAGCTCCCGGGACAGGGGGACTGAAGCTTTCTTT.

The chain carries TRBV7-9 and TRBJ1-2; 8 nucleotides agree with TRBD1. CDR3 length: 17 residues. Germline-derived CDR1 and CDR2 are SEHNR and FQNEAQ (reference sequence). After removal of 5 bases from V and 2 bases from J, the junction contained 13 bases not matched to a gene. The CDR3 loop reads CASSTLTGTGVNYGYTF. CDR3 nucleotides: TGTGCCAGCAGCACACTTACCGGGACAGGCGTGAACTATGGCTACACCTTC.

The V gene is TRBV5-1, the J gene TRBJ2-4, with 9 bases fitting TRBD1. This CDR3 region has 16 residues. V lost 4 bases and J lost 1; bases outside the gene matches: 6. The V gene's germline CDR1 is SGHRS and CDR2 YFSETQ. DNA of the CDR3: TGCGCCAGCAGCGGGGACAGGGTATGGGCCAAAAACATTCAGTACTTC. Residues: CASSGDRVWAKNIQYF.

In its sample, this clone was seen a few times. The chain recombines TRBV2 with TRBJ1-1, with 9 bases identical to TRBD1. The ends lost 3 bases at V and 6 bases at J; junction bases unmatched: 8. This CDR3 has 15 amino acids. CDR1 and CDR2 from the germline V gene are SNHLY and FYNNEI. This chain's CDR3 is CASSDLQGAGAEAFF. CDR3 nucleotides: TGTGCCAGCAGTGATTTACAGGGGGCGGGGGCTGAAGCTTTCTTT.

The rearrangement joins TRBV18 to TRBJ1-4; no definite D call. Per germline, CDR1 KGHSH and CDR2 LQKENI. V was pared by 2 bases and J by 0 bases, with 4 bases between. This CDR3 region has 14 residues. Here the CDR3 reads CASSPGTTNEKLFF. The CDR3 nucleotides are TGTGCCAGCTCACCAGGGACAACTAATGAAAAACTGTTTTTT.

The chain employs TRBV11-2 and TRBJ2-1; a weak D match, TRBD2 (6 bases). V lost 1 base and J lost 2, with 6 bases in between. Germline V CDR1 and CDR2: SGHAT, FQNNGV. This CDR3 has 14 amino acids. The CDR3 here is CASSLAGAYNEQFF. CDR3 DNA: TGTGCCAGCAGCTTAGCGGGGGCCTACAATGAGCAGTTCTTC.

The rearrangement links TRBV7-2 to TRBJ1-6; 7 bases align to TRBD1. Germline V gene lookup returns CDR1 SGHTA and CDR2 FQGNSA. The J segment lost 14 bases and the V segment lost 5 bases, leaving 6 bases of the junction unmatched. This CDR3 spans 12 amino acids. Here the CDR3 reads CASSPDREALHF. As DNA, the CDR3 is TGTGCCAGCAGCCCTGACAGGGAAGCCCTCCACTTT.

This clone was detected once. The chain employs TRBV7-9 and TRBJ2-1, with TRBD2 as a possible D gene (6 bases). The CDR3 runs 16 residues. The ends were cut back, 5 bases at V and 3 bases at J, with 17 bases in the middle. The V gene's germline CDR1 is SEHNR and CDR2 FQNEAQ (reference sequence). The chain's CDR3 is CASSQVWGEVYNEQFF. The CDR3 DNA reads as TGTGCCAGCAGCCAGGTTTGGGGGGAGGTCTACAATGAGCAGTTCTTC.

The genes are TRBV5-5 and TRBJ1-2, with 7 bases aligning to TRBD1. This CDR3 contains 15 residues. V gave up 1 base and J gave up 6 bases; unmatched junction bases: 9. CDR1 is SGHKS and CDR2 is YYEKEE in the germline V gene (reference sequence). CDR3 sequence (DNA): TGTGCCAGCAGCTTGTGGCAGGGGGAAAGACATGGCTACACCTTC. It translates to CASSLWQGERHGYTF.

This clone was recorded once. The rearrangement joins TRBV7-9 to TRBJ2-1, with D perhaps matching TRBD1 (5 bases). Trimming left V 4 bases short and J 1 base short, with 14 bases between. Germline V gene data show CDR1 as SEHNR and CDR2 as FQNEAQ (reference sequence). CDR3 length: 16 amino acids. The DNA for the CDR3 is TGTGCCAGCAGCTCCTCACAGGCGAGGTCCTACAATGAGCAGTTCTTC. This translates into CASSSSQARSYNEQFF.

The chain joins TRBV6-5 to TRBJ1-5; 9 nucleotides align to TRBD1. The trim removed 4 bases at V and 5 bases at J, leaving 3 bases unmatched. The CDR3 is 14 residues long. Germline V gene data show CDR1 as MNHEY and CDR2 as SVGAGI. CDR3 sequence reads: CASSSGTGYQPQHF. Here the CDR3 DNA reads TGTGCCAGCAGTTCCGGGACAGGGTATCAGCCCCAGCATTTT.

The rearrangement uses TRBV19 and TRBJ1-2; tentatively, D is TRBD1 (5 bases). Germline CDR1 LNHDA, CDR2 SQIVND (reference sequence). V lost 6 bases and J lost 0, with 14 bases in between. There are 15 residues in the CDR3. The CDR3 bases are TGTGCCAGTAGCCCGCCGCGGGGCTCTAACTATGGCTACACCTTC. It yields the protein CASSPPRGSNYGYTF.

V and J are TRBV4-1 and TRBJ2-7; maybe TRBD1 (6 bases). The length of the CDR3 is 14 residues. The V gene lost 1 base and the J gene lost 2 bases, with 9 bases spanning the gap. Germline CDR1 MGHRA, CDR2 YSYEKL. For the CDR3, the DNA is TGCGCCAGCAGCCAAGCCCGGGACACCTACGAGCAGTACTTC. Protein: CASSQARDTYEQYF.

The chain uses TRBV6-6 and TRBJ1-6; 8 bases map to TRBD1. Per the germline V gene, CDR1 is MNHNY and CDR2 is SVGAGI (reference sequence). Trimming took 2 bases from V and 6 from J; bases not matched to a gene: 6. The CDR3 contains 16 residues. In DNA, the CDR3 is TGTGCCAGCAGTTACGGGCAGGGGGCGATTAATTCACCCCTCCACTTT. Its translation: CASSYGQGAINSPLHF.